This TCR beta chain was captured in a study of OX40 agonist ivuxolimab in advanced cancers. About the study: The study gave patients intravenous ivuxolimab at 0.01 to 10 mg/kg every 2 weeks. Melanoma, hepatocellular carcinoma, head and neck or renal cell cancer occurred in dose-escalation patients. Study conclusions and caveats: A proportion of nonresponders additionally exhibited low normalized T-cell clonal expansion.

Of note for this clone: Its antigen is not identified.

Assay used: immunoSEQ multiplex PCR; TCRdb lists only in-frame clones, some missing. The sample lists about 120,000 clones, 75% to 90% seen once, with about 0.55% in the top ten. Germline V gives CDR1 SGDLS, CDR2 YYNGEE. J lost 3 bases, V lost 0 bases, and 6 bases had no gene match. The CDR3 spans 16 residues. The specimen comprised CD4+ or CD8+ T cells sorted from blood, sampled in a trial of the OX40 agonist ivuxolimab. The genes are TRBV9 and TRBJ2-3; 8 bases fit TRBD2. The clonotype comes from an adult with an advanced solid tumor such as melanoma, head and neck, liver or kidney cancer. CDR3 sequence reads: CASSVASGGRTDTQYF. The CDR3 coding sequence is TGTGCCAGCAGCGTAGCATCGGGGGGGCGGACAGATACGCAGTATTTT.